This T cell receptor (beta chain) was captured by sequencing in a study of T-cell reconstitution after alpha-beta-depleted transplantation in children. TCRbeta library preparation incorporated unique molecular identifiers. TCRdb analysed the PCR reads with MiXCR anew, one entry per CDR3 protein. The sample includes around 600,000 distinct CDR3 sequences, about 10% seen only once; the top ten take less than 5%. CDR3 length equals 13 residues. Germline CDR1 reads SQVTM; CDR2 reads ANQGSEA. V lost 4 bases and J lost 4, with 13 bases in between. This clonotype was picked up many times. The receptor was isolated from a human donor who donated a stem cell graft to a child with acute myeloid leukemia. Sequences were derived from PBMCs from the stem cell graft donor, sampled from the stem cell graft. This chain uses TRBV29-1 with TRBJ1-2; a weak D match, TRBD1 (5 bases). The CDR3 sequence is CSVVPQELYGYTF. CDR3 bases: TGCAGCGTTGTCCCACAGGAGCTCTATGGCTACACCTTC.